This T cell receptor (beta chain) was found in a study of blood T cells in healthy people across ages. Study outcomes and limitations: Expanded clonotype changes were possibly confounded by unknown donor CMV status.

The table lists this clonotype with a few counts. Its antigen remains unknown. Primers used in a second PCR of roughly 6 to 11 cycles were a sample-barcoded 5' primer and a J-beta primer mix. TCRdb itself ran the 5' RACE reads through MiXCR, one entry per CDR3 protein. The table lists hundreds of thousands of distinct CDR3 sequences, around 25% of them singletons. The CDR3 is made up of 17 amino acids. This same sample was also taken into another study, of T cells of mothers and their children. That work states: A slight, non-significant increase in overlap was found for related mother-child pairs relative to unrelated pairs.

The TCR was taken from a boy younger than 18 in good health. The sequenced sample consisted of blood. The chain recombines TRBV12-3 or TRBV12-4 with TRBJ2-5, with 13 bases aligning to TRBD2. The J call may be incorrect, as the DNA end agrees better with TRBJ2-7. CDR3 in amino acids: CASSLGLRTSGGYEQYF. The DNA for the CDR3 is TGTGCCAGCAGTTTAGGTCTTCGGACTAGCGGGGGCTACGAGCAGTACTTC.